The clone carrying this T cell receptor beta chain has more than one count but fewer than ten. Its target is not known. The CDR3 is 12 amino acids. Germline CDR1 is MGHRA and CDR2 is YSYEKL. Between the trimmed V and J ends, which lost 0 bases and 10 bases, there was a span of 10 bases. The TCR cDNA carried a universal primer site and UMIs from 5'RACE template switching. In TCRdb, the 5' RACE reads were re-called with MiXCR into one record per CDR3 protein. The data hold 150,000 to 200,000 distinct CDR3 sequences, with 6% to 7.5% observed a single time. The data originate from a study of T cells after yellow fever vaccination. Study-level points and caveats: Just a small share of clonotypes turned up in the CD4 compartment as well as the CD8 compartment. Post-booster repertoires contained most primary-vaccination clones again (approximately 95% CD4, about 90% CD8).

The source was CD4+ T cells sorted from PBMCs, collected 5 days after the first yellow fever vaccination. The chain is built from TRBV4-1 and TRBJ2-7; no clear D. The TCR originated in a man aged 18-30 years who received the YFV17D yellow fever vaccine. The DNA for the CDR3 is TGCGCCAGCAGCCAAGATCCCAAGAGACAGTACTTC. Protein sequence: CASSQDPKRQYF.